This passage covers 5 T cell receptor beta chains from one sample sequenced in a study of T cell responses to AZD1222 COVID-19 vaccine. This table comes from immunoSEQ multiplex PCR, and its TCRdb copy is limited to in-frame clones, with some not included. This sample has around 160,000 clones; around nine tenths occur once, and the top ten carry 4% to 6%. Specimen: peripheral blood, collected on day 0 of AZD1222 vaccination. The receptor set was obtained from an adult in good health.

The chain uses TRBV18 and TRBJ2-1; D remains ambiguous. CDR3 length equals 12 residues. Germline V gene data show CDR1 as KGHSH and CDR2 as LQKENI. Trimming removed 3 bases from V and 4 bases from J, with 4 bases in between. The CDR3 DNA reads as TGTGCCAGCTCACCGCAGTACAATGAGCAGTTCTTC. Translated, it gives CASSPQYNEQFF.

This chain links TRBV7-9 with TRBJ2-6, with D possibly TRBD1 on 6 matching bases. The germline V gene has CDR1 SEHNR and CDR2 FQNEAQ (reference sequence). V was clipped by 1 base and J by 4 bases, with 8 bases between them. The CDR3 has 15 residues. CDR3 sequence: CASSLVGAGANVLTF. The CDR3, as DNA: TGTGCCAGCAGCTTAGTGGGGGCCGGGGCCAACGTCCTGACTTTC.

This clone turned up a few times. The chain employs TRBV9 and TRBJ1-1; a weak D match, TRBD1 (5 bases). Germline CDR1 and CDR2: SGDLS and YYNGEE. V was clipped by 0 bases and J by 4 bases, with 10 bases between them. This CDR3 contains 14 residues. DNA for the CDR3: TGTGCCAGCAGCGTAGGTGTGGGGGGCACTGAAGCTTTCTTT. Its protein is CASSVGVGGTEAFF.

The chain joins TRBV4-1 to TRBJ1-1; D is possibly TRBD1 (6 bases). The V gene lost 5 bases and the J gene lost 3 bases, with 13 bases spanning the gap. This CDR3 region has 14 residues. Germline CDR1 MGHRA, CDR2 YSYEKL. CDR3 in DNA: TGCGCCAGCAGCGAACCAGGGGATGACACTGAAGCTTTCTTT. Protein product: CASSEPGDDTEAFF.

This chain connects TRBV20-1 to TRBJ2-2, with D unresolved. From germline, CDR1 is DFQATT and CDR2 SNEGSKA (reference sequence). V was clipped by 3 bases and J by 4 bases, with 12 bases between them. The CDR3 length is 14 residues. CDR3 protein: CSASVASGTGELFF. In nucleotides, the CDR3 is TGCAGTGCTAGTGTCGCCTCCGGCACCGGGGAGCTGTTTTTT.